This TCR beta chain is from a study of PD-L1 blockade in urothelial cancer. About the research overall: Study patients had been treated with 0 to 3 previous chemotherapy regimens. Once treatment had started, blood was analyzed at 3 weeks (second dose) and again at 6 weeks.

The time point here: pretreatment peripheral blood. The study enrolled patients with locally advanced or metastatic urothelial carcinoma. The CDR3 covers 14 residues. The V gene's germline CDR1 is SEHNR and CDR2 FQNEAQ (reference sequence). Between the trimmed V and J ends, which lost 4 bases and 5 bases, there was a span of 11 bases. The method was immunoSEQ multiplex PCR; TCRdb's version includes in-frame clones alone and lacks a portion of them. Of around 70,000 clones listed, around 83% were seen once; the top ten hold 9% to 9.5%. The specimen was PBMCs, collected around atezolizumab (anti-PD-L1) treatment. The J gene is TRBJ1-4, the V gene TRBV7-9; D ambiguous. The TCR originated in a woman between 65 and 79 years old with urothelial cancer. CDR3 in amino acids: CASSSILFNEKLFF. The CDR3 nucleotides read TGTGCCAGCAGCTCAATTCTATTCAATGAAAAACTGTTTTTT.